One T cell receptor beta chain is described in this entry. The data were obtained in a study of blood T cells in healthy people across ages. The second PCR ran about 6 to 12 cycles with a sample-barcoded 5' primer and J-beta primers. Each cDNA molecule was tagged by a template-switch adaptor that had 12 random nucleotides. From the 5' RACE reads, TCRdb called clonotypes with MiXCR, one entry per CDR3 protein. The table lists around 710,000 distinct CDR3 sequences, roughly two fifths of them singletons. Extracted total RNA amounted to at least 5 micrograms for each sample. Trimming cost V 4 bases and J 0 bases; bases outside gene matches: 3. Germline CDR1 and CDR2: MDHEN and SYDVKM. The CDR3 runs to 15 residues.

Sequenced material: blood. The V gene is TRBV28, the J gene TRBJ2-3, with 8 bases aligning to TRBD2. This TCR was recovered from a woman in her sixties in good health. CDR3 nucleotides: TGTGCCAGCAGTTATGTAGCGGGAAGCACAGATACGCAGTATTTT. It is translated as CASSYVAGSTDTQYF.